Below are 6 T cell receptor beta chains sequenced from a single sample in a study of multiple sclerosis patients with progressive multifocal leukoencephalopathy. Sequencing used immunoSEQ multiplex PCR; TCRdb keeps in-frame clones, though not all of them. The sample carries about 30,000 clones, about 90% recorded once. Time point reported: about six months of natalizumab therapy. The sample in question was PBMCs, obtained from a patient treated with natalizumab. These receptors originate from a human donor with multiple sclerosis.

The chain couples TRBV6-6 to TRBJ2-2; D is unclear. Germline V gene lookup returns CDR1 MNHNY and CDR2 SVGAGI (reference sequence). Trimming cost V 5 bases and J 3 bases, with 10 bases left between them. The CDR3 totals 14 residues. CDR3 sequence: CASSLISYTGELFF. The CDR3 bases are TGTGCCAGCAGTCTGATTTCCTACACCGGGGAGCTGTTTTTT.

Only one count was recorded for this clone. V gene TRBV2 combines with J gene TRBJ1-5; 8 bases agree with TRBD1. Trimming cost V 7 bases and J 7 bases; bases outside gene matches: 6. Per the germline V gene, CDR1 is SNHLY and CDR2 is FYNNEI. The CDR3 has 13 amino acids. CDR3 region: CASNDRGGQPQHF. DNA for the CDR3: TGTGCCAGCAACGACAGGGGCGGGCAGCCCCAGCATTTT.

The V gene is TRBV9, the J gene TRBJ2-7; D uncertain. V gave up 3 bases and J gave up 0 bases, with 13 bases separating them. Germline V lookup: CDR1 SGDLS, CDR2 YYNGEE. The CDR3 runs 15 residues. The CDR3 loop reads CASSGGISSSYEQYF. The CDR3 DNA follows: TGTGCCAGCAGCGGGGGTATATCTAGCTCCTACGAGCAGTACTTC.

This clone is a singleton in its sample. J is TRBJ1-4 and V is TRBV5-6, with 8 nucleotides matching TRBD1. V shed 4 bases, J shed 0 bases, and the junction held 8 bases outside the gene matches. CDR3 length: 17 amino acids. Per the germline V gene, CDR1 is SGHDT and CDR2 is YYEEEE. The CDR3 DNA reads TGTGCCAGCAGCGGGACAGGAGACACGGCAACTAATGAAAAACTGTTTTTT. It encodes CASSGTGDTATNEKLFF. Together with reference TRBV5-6 and TRBJ1-4, the CDR3 gives the full variable domain: DAGVTQSPTHLIKTRGQQVTLRCSPKSGHDTVSWYQQALGQGPQFIFQYYEEEERQRGNFPDRFSGHQFPNYSSELNVNALLLGDSALYLCASSGTGDTATNEKLFFGSGTQLSVL.

The gene calls are TRBV7-2 and TRBJ2-5; D is uncertain. CDR1 is SGHTA and CDR2 is FQGNSA in the germline V gene. This CDR3 is 16 amino acids long. With 5 bases removed from V and 5 bases from J, the gap between germline ends came to 21 bases. This CDR3 is CASSPGRRPVGETQYF. DNA of the CDR3: TGTGCCAGCAGCCCCGGTCGGCGACCCGTGGGGGAGACCCAGTACTTC.

The rearrangement uses TRBV28 and TRBJ2-3; D unclear. Deletions cut 2 bases from V and 1 base from J, with 7 bases between. The CDR3 length is 14 residues. Germline CDR1 and CDR2: MDHEN and SYDVKM. Written as DNA, the CDR3 is TGTGCCAGCAGTTTAAACGGAGGCACAGATACGCAGTATTTT. Amino acids: CASSLNGGTDTQYF.